A single sample gave rise to the 10 T cell receptor beta chains below, sequenced in a study. From the 5' RACE reads, TCRdb called clonotypes with MiXCR, one entry per CDR3 protein. The table records about 6,000 distinct CDR3 sequences, nearly 60% of them present only once. Sequencing input: naive CD4+ T cells sorted from blood. Described subset: naive CD4+ T cells, CD4+CD45RA+CD25-. The source is a female donor with breast cancer.

This sequence joins TRBV30 and TRBJ1-1, with no clear D. This CDR3 has 12 amino acids. CDR1 is GTSNPN and CDR2 is SVGIG in the germline V gene (reference sequence). Trimming stripped 1 base from V and 4 bases from J, with 7 bases between. The CDR3 sequence: CAWSGGITEAFF. CDR3 nucleotide sequence: TGTGCCTGGAGTGGGGGTATCACTGAAGCTTTCTTT.

The chain joins TRBV4-3 to TRBJ2-2, with 8 bases identical to TRBD1. This CDR3 region has 17 residues. Per germline, CDR1 LGHNA and CDR2 YSLEER. The V and J ends lost 0 bases and 5 bases, in that order; junction bases with no gene match: 8. As DNA, the CDR3 is TGCGCCAGCAGCCAAGACGCAAGACAGGGGCGGACCGGGGAGCTGTTTTTT. Amino acids: CASSQDARQGRTGELFF.

The chain couples TRBV7-9 to TRBJ2-2, with TRBD2 matching over 8 bases. CDR3 length: 19 amino acids. The ends lost 0 bases at V and 4 bases at J; junction bases unmatched: 13. In germline, CDR1 is SEHNR, CDR2 FQNEAQ (reference sequence). The chain's CDR3 is CASSLALHAGGRFTGELFF. Here the CDR3 DNA reads TGTGCCAGCAGCTTAGCCCTCCACGCCGGCGGGAGGTTCACCGGGGAGCTGTTTTTT.

In its sample, this clonotype was seen a few times. The chain couples TRBV5-1 to TRBJ2-1; D gene uncertain. The germline V gene has CDR1 SGHRS and CDR2 YFSETQ. V was cut by 5 bases and J by 5 bases, with 8 bases left in between. This CDR3 is built from 12 residues. Here the CDR3 DNA reads TGCGCCAGCAGTGAAGTTAACAATGAGCAGTTCTTC. Translated, it gives CASSEVNNEQFF.

This chain joins TRBV7-2 and TRBJ1-2; D perhaps matches TRBD1 (5 bases). The germline V and J ends were trimmed by 1 base and 5 bases, with 20 bases remaining between them. The germline gives CDR1 SGHTA, CDR2 FQGNSA. The CDR3 is made up of 17 amino acids. The CDR3 protein is CASSLGNRLFQTYGYTF. In DNA form, the CDR3 reads TGTGCCAGCAGCTTAGGTAACAGGCTCTTCCAGACTTATGGCTACACCTTC.

This rearrangement joins TRBV6-2 or TRBV6-3 to TRBJ2-3; either TRBD1 or TRBD2 may fit D (5 bases each). Germline CDR1 is MNHEY and CDR2 is SVGEGT. V was shortened by 7 bases and J by 5 bases, with 16 bases between the two germline ends. The CDR3 is made up of 14 amino acids. CDR3 DNA sequence: TGTGCCAGCAAACGGGATGGGGACCTAGATACGCAGTATTTT. The encoded protein is CASKRDGDLDTQYF.

The V and J genes are TRBV5-1 and TRBJ2-2; D possibly uses TRBD1 or TRBD2 (5 bases each). In germline, CDR1 is SGHRS, CDR2 YFSETQ. CDR3 size: 13 residues. Between the trimmed V and J ends, which lost 4 bases and 6 bases, there was a span of 10 bases. CDR3 DNA: TGCGCCAGCAGCGGGGCGGAGGCCGGGGAGCTGTTTTTT. Protein product: CASSGAEAGELFF.

This chain connects TRBV18 to TRBJ1-1; no reliable D call. Germline lookup yields CDR1 KGHSH and CDR2 LQKENI. The CDR3 contains 15 residues. V was clipped by 1 base and J by 3 bases, with 12 bases between them. The CDR3: CASSPRATADTEAFF. CDR3 sequence (DNA): TGTGCCAGCTCACCACGGGCCACGGCGGACACTGAAGCTTTCTTT.

This clonotype appeared a single time. This chain links TRBV6-5 with TRBJ2-7; a weak D match, TRBD1 (5 bases). The CDR3 has 15 amino acids. Trimming took 2 bases from V and 5 from J, leaving 16 bases between them. Germline CDR1 reads MNHEY; CDR2 reads SVGAGI. The CDR3 loop is CASSYGAYRSDEQYF. CDR3 nucleotide sequence: TGTGCCAGCAGTTACGGGGCTTACAGGTCCGACGAGCAGTACTTC.

J is TRBJ1-4 and V is TRBV5-1, with D perhaps matching TRBD1 (5 bases). V lost 0 bases and J 8 bases, leaving 11 bases between the germline ends. The CDR3 loop spans 14 amino acids. The germline V gene has CDR1 SGHRS and CDR2 YFSETQ. Written as DNA, the CDR3 is TGCGCCAGCAGCTTGGGGCAGGGTGAAGAAAAACTGTTTTTT. The encoded protein is CASSLGQGEEKLFF.